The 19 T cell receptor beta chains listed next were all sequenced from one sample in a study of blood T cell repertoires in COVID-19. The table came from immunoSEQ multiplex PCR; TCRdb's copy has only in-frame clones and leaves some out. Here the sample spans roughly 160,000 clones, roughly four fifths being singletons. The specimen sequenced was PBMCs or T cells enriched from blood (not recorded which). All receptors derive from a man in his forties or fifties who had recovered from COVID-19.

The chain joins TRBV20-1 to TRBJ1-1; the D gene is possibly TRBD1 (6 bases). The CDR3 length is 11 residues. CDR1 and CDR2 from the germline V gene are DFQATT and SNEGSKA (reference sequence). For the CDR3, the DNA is TGCAGGACGAAAAGGGGGACTGAAGCTTTCTTT. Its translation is CRTKRGTEAFF.

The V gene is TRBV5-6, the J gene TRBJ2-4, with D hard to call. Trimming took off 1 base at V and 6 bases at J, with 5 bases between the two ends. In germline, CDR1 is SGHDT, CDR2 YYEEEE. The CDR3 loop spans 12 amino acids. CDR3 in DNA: TGTGCCAGCAGCTTGTGGAGAAACATTCAGTACTTC. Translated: CASSLWRNIQYF. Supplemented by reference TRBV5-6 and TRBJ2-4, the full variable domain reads DAGVTQSPTHLIKTRGQQVTLRCSPKSGHDTVSWYQQALGQGPQFIFQYYEEEERQRGNFPDRFSGHQFPNYSSELNVNALLLGDSALYLCASSLWRNIQYFGAGTRLSVL.

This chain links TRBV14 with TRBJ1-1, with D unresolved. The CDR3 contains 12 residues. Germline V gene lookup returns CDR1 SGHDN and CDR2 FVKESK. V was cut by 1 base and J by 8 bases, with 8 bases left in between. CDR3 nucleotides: TGTGCCAGCAGCCAAGTAGTAGCCGAAGCTTTCTTT. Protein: CASSQVVAEAFF.

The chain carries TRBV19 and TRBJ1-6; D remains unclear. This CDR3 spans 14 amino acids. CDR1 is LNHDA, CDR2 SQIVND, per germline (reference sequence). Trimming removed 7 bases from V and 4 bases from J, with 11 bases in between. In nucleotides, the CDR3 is TGTGCCAGTACCCCAGGACTGTATAATTCACCCCTCCACTTT. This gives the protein CASTPGLYNSPLHF.

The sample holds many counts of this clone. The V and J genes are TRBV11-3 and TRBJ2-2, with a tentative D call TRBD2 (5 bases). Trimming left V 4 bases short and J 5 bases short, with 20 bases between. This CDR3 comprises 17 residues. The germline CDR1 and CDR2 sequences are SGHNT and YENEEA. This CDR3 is CASSSLNRWTGTGELFF. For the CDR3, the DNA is TGTGCCAGCAGCTCTTTAAATCGTTGGACGGGGACCGGGGAGCTGTTTTTT.

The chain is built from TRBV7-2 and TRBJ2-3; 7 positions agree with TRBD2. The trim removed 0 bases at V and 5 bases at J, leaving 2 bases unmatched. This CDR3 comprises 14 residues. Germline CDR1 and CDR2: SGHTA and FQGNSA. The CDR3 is CASSLAGGRDTQYF. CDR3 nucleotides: TGTGCCAGCAGCTTAGCGGGAGGGCGAGATACGCAGTATTTT.

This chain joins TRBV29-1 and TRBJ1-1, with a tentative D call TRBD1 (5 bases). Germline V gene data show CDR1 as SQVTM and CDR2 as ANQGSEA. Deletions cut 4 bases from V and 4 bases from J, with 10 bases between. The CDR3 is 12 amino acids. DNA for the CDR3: TGCAGCGTTGTGCGGGGGATCACTGAAGCTTTCTTT. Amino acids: CSVVRGITEAFF.

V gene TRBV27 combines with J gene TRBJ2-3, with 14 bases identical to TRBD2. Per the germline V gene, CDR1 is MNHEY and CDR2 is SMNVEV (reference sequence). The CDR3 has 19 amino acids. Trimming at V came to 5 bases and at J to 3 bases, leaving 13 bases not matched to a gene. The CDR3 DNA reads TGTGCCAGCAGTCGGAGAAGGACTAGCGGGAGGAGGGTGACAGATACGCAGTATTTT. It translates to CASSRRRTSGRRVTDTQYF.

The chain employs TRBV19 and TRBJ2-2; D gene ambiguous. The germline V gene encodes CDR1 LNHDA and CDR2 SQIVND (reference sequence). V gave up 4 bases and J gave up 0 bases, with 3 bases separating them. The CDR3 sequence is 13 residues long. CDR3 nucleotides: TGTGCCAGTAGTACCTCGAACACCGGGGAGCTGTTTTTT. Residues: CASSTSNTGELFF.

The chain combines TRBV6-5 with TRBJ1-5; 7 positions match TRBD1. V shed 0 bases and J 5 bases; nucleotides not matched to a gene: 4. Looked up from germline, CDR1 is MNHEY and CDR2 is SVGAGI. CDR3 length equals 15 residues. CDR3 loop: CASSYSTGTDQPQHF. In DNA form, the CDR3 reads TGTGCCAGCAGTTACTCGACAGGGACCGATCAGCCCCAGCATTTT.

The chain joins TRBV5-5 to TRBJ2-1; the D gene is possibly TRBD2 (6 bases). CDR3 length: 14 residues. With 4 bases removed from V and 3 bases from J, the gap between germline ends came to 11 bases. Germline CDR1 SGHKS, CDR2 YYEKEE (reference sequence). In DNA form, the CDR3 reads TGTGCCAGCAGCACCGGGAGCTTCTACAATGAGCAGTTCTTC. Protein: CASSTGSFYNEQFF.

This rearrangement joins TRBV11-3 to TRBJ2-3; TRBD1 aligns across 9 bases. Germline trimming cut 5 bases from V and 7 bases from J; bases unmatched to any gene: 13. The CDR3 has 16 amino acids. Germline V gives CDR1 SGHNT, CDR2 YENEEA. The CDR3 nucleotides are TGTGCCAGCAGCAACCAACCGGGACAGGGAGTAAATACGCAGTATTTT. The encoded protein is CASSNQPGQGVNTQYF.

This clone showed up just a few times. CDR3 bases: TGCGCCAGCAGTCCGGGGACTAGCGGGAGTCCAGATACGCAGTATTTT. This sequence encodes CASSPGTSGSPDTQYF. The genes are TRBV5-1 and TRBJ2-3; 14 bases map to TRBD2. CDR1 and CDR2 (germline): SGHRS, YFSETQ. The trim removed 5 bases at V and 4 bases at J, leaving 6 bases unmatched. The CDR3 length is 16 residues.

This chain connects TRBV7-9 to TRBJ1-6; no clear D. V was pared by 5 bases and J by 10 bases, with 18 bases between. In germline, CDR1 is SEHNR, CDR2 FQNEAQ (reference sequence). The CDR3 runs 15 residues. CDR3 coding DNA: TGTGCCAGCAGCCCCTCCCCCCAGGCAGCCTCACCCCTCCACTTT. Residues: CASSPSPQAASPLHF. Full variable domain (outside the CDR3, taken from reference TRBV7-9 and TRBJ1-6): DTGVSQNPRHKITKRGQNVTFRCDPISEHNRLYWYRQTLGQGPEFLTYFQNEAQLEKSRLLSDRFSAERPKGSFSTLEIQRTEQGDSAMYLCASSPSPQAASPLHFGNGTRLTVT.

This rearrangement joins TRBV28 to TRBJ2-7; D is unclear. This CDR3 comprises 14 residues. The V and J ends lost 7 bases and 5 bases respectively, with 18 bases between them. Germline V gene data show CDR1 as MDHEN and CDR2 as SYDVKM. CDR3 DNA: TGTGCCAGCAAAGGAGAGGATACATGGAACGAGCAGTACTTC. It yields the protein CASKGEDTWNEQYF.

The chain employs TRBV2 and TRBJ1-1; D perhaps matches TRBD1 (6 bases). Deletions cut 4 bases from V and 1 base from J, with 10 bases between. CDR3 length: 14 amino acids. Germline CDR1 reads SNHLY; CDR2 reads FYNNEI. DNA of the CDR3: TGTGCCAGCAGTGTACAGGGCTGGAACACTGAAGCTTTCTTT. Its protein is CASSVQGWNTEAFF.

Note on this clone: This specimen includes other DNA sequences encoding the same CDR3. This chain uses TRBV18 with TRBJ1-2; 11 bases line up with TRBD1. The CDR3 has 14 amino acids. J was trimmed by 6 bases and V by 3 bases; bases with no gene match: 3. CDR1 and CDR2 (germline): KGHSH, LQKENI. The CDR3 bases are TGTGCCAGCTCACCGGGGACAGGGGGGAATGGCTACACCTTC. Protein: CASSPGTGGNGYTF.

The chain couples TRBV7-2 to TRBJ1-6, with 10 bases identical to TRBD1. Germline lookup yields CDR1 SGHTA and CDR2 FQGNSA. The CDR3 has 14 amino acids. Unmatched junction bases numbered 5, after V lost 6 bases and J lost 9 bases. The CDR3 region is CASSRGDRGSPLHF. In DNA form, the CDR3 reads TGTGCCAGCAGTCGGGGGGACAGGGGTTCACCCCTCCACTTT.

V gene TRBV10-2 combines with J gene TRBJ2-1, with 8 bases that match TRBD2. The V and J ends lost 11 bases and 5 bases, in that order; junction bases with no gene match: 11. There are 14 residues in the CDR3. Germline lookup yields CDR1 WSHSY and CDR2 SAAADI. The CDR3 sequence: CAAISPLADNEQFF. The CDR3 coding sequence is TGCGCCGCCATTTCCCCACTAGCGGACAATGAGCAGTTCTTC.